The rows below give T cell receptor beta chains drawn from one sample of a study of blood T cell repertoires in COVID-19. Only in-frame clones appear in the TCRdb table, and some are missing; sequencing was by immunoSEQ multiplex PCR. Of 150,000 to 200,000 clones listed, 70% to 90% are singletons. The sample taken for sequencing was peripheral blood. These receptors were collected from a human donor in a cohort sampled during active COVID-19. CDR3s include the opening cysteine and the closing phenylalanine or tryptophan. A D gene is named only where the DNA matches it firmly. Not all rows give a size; the values are once, few, many and, for expanded clones, a class.

NA	TRBJ2-2	NA	TRBV5-1	TGCGCCAGCACCCCGAGGGGGGGACACCTGACCGGGGAGCTGTTTTTT	CASTPRGGHLTGELFF
TRBD1	TRBJ1-2	NA	TRBV7-8	TGTGCCAGCAGCTTAGGGGCAGGGGGCTACTATGGCTACACCTTC	CASSLGAGGYYGYTF
NA	TRBJ1-6	NA	TRBV6-6	TGTGCCAGCAGTTACTCAGAGAAAACTAATTCACCCCTCCACTTT	CASSYSEKTNSPLHF
TRBD2	TRBJ2-3	NA	TRBV5-6	TGTGCCAGCAGCTTGACCCTAGCGGGGATCACAGATACGCAGTATTTT	CASSLTLAGITDTQYF
TRBD2	TRBJ2-1	once	TRBV2	TGTGCCAGCAGTGCCTTCGGGACTAAAAGTAATGAGCAGTTCTTC	CASSAFGTKSNEQFF
TRBD1	TRBJ1-1	NA	TRBV5-4	TGTGCCAGCAGCTCAATGGACAGGGTAGGGACTGAAGCTTTCTTT	CASSSMDRVGTEAFF
TRBD1	TRBJ1-3	NA	TRBV13	TGTGCCAGCAGCCCCCGGGGACAGGGGGCTGGAAACACCATATATTTT	CASSPRGQGAGNTIYF
TRBD1	TRBJ2-7	NA	TRBV10-2	TGCGCCAGCAGTGAGCCTGGGACAGGGCGATACGAGCAGTACTTC	CASSEPGTGRYEQYF
TRBD2	TRBJ2-3	NA	TRBV14	TGTGCCAGCAGCCAAGGGACTAGCGGGAGGACTAGCACAGATACGCAGTATTTT	CASSQGTSGRTSTDTQYF
NA	TRBJ2-3	NA	TRBV9	TGTGCCAGCAGCGTAGGATGGCCACCCACAGATACGCAGTATTTT	CASSVGWPPTDTQYF
NA	TRBJ2-2	NA	TRBV2	TGTGCCAGCAGTGGAGTGGGGGGTACGAACACCGGGGAGCTGTTTTTT	CASSGVGGTNTGELFF
NA	TRBJ1-2	NA	TRBV19	TGTGCCAGTAGTATACAGGGGATCAACTATGGCTACACCTTC	CASSIQGINYGYTF
NA	TRBJ2-2	NA	TRBV6-2/TRBV6-3	TGTGCCAGCAGTTACTCGGCGGAAGGAGCTAGGGGGGAGCTGTTTTTT	CASSYSAEGARGELFF
TRBD1	TRBJ1-2	NA	TRBV19	TGTGCCAGTAGTATGGGGACAGGCGGCTACACCTTC	CASSMGTGGYTF
TRBD1	TRBJ1-4	NA	TRBV6-5	TGTGCCAGCAGCAGTACCGGGACAGGGGGTGAAAAACTGTTTTTT	CASSSTGTGGEKLFF
NA	TRBJ2-7	NA	TRBV7-6	TGTGCCAGCAGCTTAGTATACTCCCGGCGGGACGAGCAGTACTTC	CASSLVYSRRDEQYF
TRBD1	TRBJ1-1	NA	TRBV28	TGTGCCAGCGGATCCGGGACAGGGGGCACGGATGAAGCTTTCTTT	CASGSGTGGTDEAFF
NA	TRBJ2-7	NA	TRBV7-5	TGTGTCAGAAGCTTAGAACCCCCCCTGGCTAGCGGGAGGTCCAGGTCCTACGAGCAGTACTTC	CVRSLEPPLASGRSRSYEQYF
TRBD1	TRBJ2-7	NA	TRBV7-8	TGTGCCAGCAGCGTCCGGTGGGGGACAGGGTGGGAGCAGTACTTC	CASSVRWGTGWEQYF
NA	TRBJ2-7	once	TRBV5-1	TGCGCCAGCAGCCCCTCTTGGGCTACCTACGAGCAGTACTTC	CASSPSWATYEQYF
NA	TRBJ1-1	NA	TRBV9	TGTGCCAGCAGCGTAGGGCCCGAGAACACTGAAGCTTTCTTT	CASSVGPENTEAFF
NA	TRBJ1-6	NA	TRBV23-1	TGCGCCAGCAGCCCTTGGGAAAGGAAGGGGTTAAATTCACCCCTCCACTTT	CASSPWERKGLNSPLHF
NA	TRBJ2-7	NA	TRBV15	TGTGCCACCAGCAGAGCGGGAATAGGCGACGAGCAGTACTTC	CATSRAGIGDEQYF
TRBD2	TRBJ2-3	NA	TRBV7-9	TGTGCCAGCAGCTTAACGGCAGCGGGAGGGTCGGTCACAGATACGCAGTATTTT	CASSLTAAGGSVTDTQYF
NA	TRBJ1-5	NA	TRBV7-2	TGTGCCAGCAGCTTCCTTGGACAGTGGGGAGCCCAGCATTTT	CASSFLGQWGAQHF
TRBD2	TRBJ2-3	NA	TRBV4-3	TGCGCCAGCAGCCAAGAGTGGGTAGCGGGAGGGCGGGGCACAGATACGCAGTATTTT	CASSQEWVAGGRGTDTQYF
TRBD1	TRBJ1-5	NA	TRBV27	TGTGCCAGCAGTTACGGGACAGGGGGCAATCAGCCCCAGCATTTT	CASSYGTGGNQPQHF
TRBD2	TRBJ2-1	NA	TRBV7-2	TGTGCCAGCAGCTTACTCGCTAGCGGGCTAACCAATGAGCAGTTCTTC	CASSLLASGLTNEQFF
TRBD1	TRBJ1-1	NA	TRBV28	TGTGCCAGCAGTTTGACAGGGTTGGACACTGAAGCTTTCTTT	CASSLTGLDTEAFF